The sequence of this T cell receptor (beta chain) was determined in a study of T cell repertoires in cytomegalovirus infection. MiXCR, applied by TCRdb to the reads, yields one record per CDR3 protein. The table shows 100,000 to 150,000 distinct CDR3 sequences, with under 30% occurring only once. Concerning this clonotype itself: Antigen: not known.

V was pared by 6 bases and J by 2 bases, with 3 bases of the junction left unmatched. The CDR3 consists of 13 residues. Germline V CDR1 and CDR2: SEHNR, FQNEAQ (reference sequence). The TCR comes from a human donor in good health (CMV status not recorded). Some clones in this sample may be carry-over from other donors' samples. J is TRBJ1-1 and V is TRBV7-9, with 7 bases aligning to TRBD1. The sample taken for sequencing was PBMCs, sequenced either directly or after in vitro stimulation (not recorded which). CDR3 protein: CASRGTDNTEAFF. The DNA for the CDR3 is TGTGCCAGCAGGGGGACAGACAACACTGAAGCTTTCTTT.